This T cell receptor (beta chain) comes out of a study of vaccination effects on CD4 cells after COVID-19. Background on the study: Each participant was given two doses of one vaccine (BNT162b2 or mRNA-1273).

The assay was immunoSEQ multiplex PCR, and TCRdb's table has in-frame clones only and misses some. The sample lists around 70,000 clones; roughly four fifths were seen once. Study-wide results and limits: Healthy vaccine recipients' vaccine-induced clones were almost all SARS-CoV-2 mono-reactive. Late after vaccination, infection- and vaccine-induced clones showed marked clonal contraction.

With approximately ten days of culture completed, CD4+ T cells were isolated. Vaccine recipients, nucleocapsid antibody negative, had no prior SARS-CoV-2 infection. With regard to this clone: Antigen specificity is unknown.

The source of this sequence is a human donor who received a COVID-19 vaccine. The input for sequencing was CD4+ T cells from PBMCs cultured without peptide, taken before COVID-19 vaccination.

The CDR3 nucleotides are TGTGCCACTAAGGGTGGAGGAGATACGCAGTATTTT. Amino acids: CATKGGGDTQYF. The chain recombines TRBV24-1 with TRBJ2-3, with D possibly TRBD2 on 5 matching bases. The CDR3 loop spans 12 amino acids. The germline CDR1 and CDR2 sequences are KGHDR and SFDVKD. V was pared by 10 bases and J by 5 bases, with 12 bases between.